Listed below are T cell receptor beta chains from one sample, sequenced in a study of blood T cell repertoires in COVID-19. TCRdb's copy holds only in-frame clones and misses some; the assay was immunoSEQ multiplex PCR. Of about 260,000 clones detected, 70% to 90% appear once; the ten largest clones hold around 1.8%. The sequencing input was peripheral blood. These receptors were obtained from a man younger than 45 with active or convalescent COVID-19. Both conserved end residues are part of each CDR3. Fields, in order: D gene, J gene, V gene, clone size, CDR3 DNA, CDR3 protein. A D gene is named only where the DNA matches it firmly. Not all rows give a size; the values are once, few, many and, for expanded clones, a class.

>-|TRBJ1-1|TRBV9|-
TGTGCCAGCAGCGTACTGCCCGAGGACTTCAACACTGAAGCTTTCTTT
CASSVLPEDFNTEAFF
>TRBD1|TRBJ1-2|TRBV2|-
TGTGCCAGCAATCTACAGGGGGGACTTAACTATGGCTACACCTTC
CASNLQGGLNYGYTF
>TRBD2|TRBJ2-3|TRBV6-5|-
TGTGCCAGCAGGATGGGTAGCGGGGGCACAGATACGCAGTATTTT
CASRMGSGGTDTQYF
>TRBD1|TRBJ1-6|TRBV6-5|-
TGTGCCAGCAGCCTCGGACAGGGCTATAATTCACCCCTCCACTTT
CASSLGQGYNSPLHF
>TRBD1|TRBJ1-3|TRBV4-2|-
TGTGCCAGCAGCCAGACGGGACAGTCAACTGGAAACACCATATATTTT
CASSQTGQSTGNTIYF
>-|TRBJ1-1|TRBV4-1|-
TGCGCCAGCAGTGTTAGTCGTGGGAACACTGAAGCTTTCTTT
CASSVSRGNTEAFF
>-|TRBJ2-5|TRBV25-1|-
TGTGCCAGCGTTAATTTGGGGGCGACTCAAGAGACCCAGTACTTC
CASVNLGATQETQYF
>TRBD1|TRBJ2-3|TRBV24-1|-
TGTGCCACCAGTGATAGGGGACAGGGGCCCACAGATACGCAGTATTTT
CATSDRGQGPTDTQYF
>TRBD1|TRBJ1-2|TRBV14|once
TGTGCCAGCAGCCAAGGGACAGGGGATACCTATGGCTACACCTTC
CASSQGTGDTYGYTF
>-|TRBJ1-1|TRBV7-9|-
TGTGCCAGCAGCCCAGCGCAAGGTGAAGCTTTCTTT
CASSPAQGEAFF
>-|TRBJ1-1|TRBV6-6|-
TGTGCCAGCAGTTACACGGCGGATACTGAAGCTTTCTTT
CASSYTADTEAFF
>-|TRBJ2-1|TRBV4-3|-
TGCGCCAGCAGCCAAGGGTTCGACAGTTTATACAATGAGCAGTTCTTC
CASSQGFDSLYNEQFF
>TRBD1|TRBJ1-2|TRBV11-2|once
TGTGCCAGCAGCTTAGACGCGACAGGGGATGGCTACACCTTC
CASSLDATGDGYTF
>-|TRBJ2-5|TRBV6-2/TRBV6-3|-
TGTGCCAGCAGTTACGGCCCCCATCCTCTGGAGAAGACCCAGTACTTC
CASSYGPHPLEKTQYF
>TRBD1|TRBJ2-3|TRBV4-1|-
TGCGCCAGCAGCCAGGACTCCCTATTCGGGACAGGAGACGAGGATACGCAGTATTTT
CASSQDSLFGTGDEDTQYF
>-|TRBJ2-7|TRBV13|-
TGTGCCAGCAGCCCTAACCTCCGTCAGTCCGGGGAGCAGTACTTC
CASSPNLRQSGEQYF
>-|TRBJ1-2|TRBV19|-
TGTGCCAGTAGTACTTTCTCGGAGGGTATTGAGGGCTACACCTTC
CASSTFSEGIEGYTF
>TRBD2|TRBJ2-2|TRBV19|-
TGTGCCAGTATTCGGGGGGCCGGGGAGCTGTTTTTT
CASIRGAGELFF
>-|TRBJ1-4|TRBV19|-
TGTGCCAGTAGTGTAGAGACAGCAACTAATGAAAAACTGTTTTTT
CASSVETATNEKLFF
>-|TRBJ1-6|TRBV25-1|few
TGTGCCAGCAGTGAATCCGCAGGTCATAATTCACCCCTCCACTTT
CASSESAGHNSPLHF
>-|TRBJ2-2|TRBV2|-
TGTGCCAGCAGTGAACTAGATGCGATGTACACCGGGGAGCTGTTTTTT
CASSELDAMYTGELFF
>-|TRBJ1-2|TRBV6-5|-
TGTGCCAGCTACGGAGGGGCCAACTATGGCTACACCTTC
CASYGGANYGYTF
>TRBD2|TRBJ2-5|TRBV5-1|-
TGCGCCAGCAGCTCGGATGGTAGCGGGGGGAACCAAGAGACCCAGTACTTC
CASSSDGSGGNQETQYF
>TRBD2|TRBJ2-1|TRBV7-3|-
TGTGCCAGCAGCTTAACCCAAGCTAGCGGGGGACCACTGTTCTTC
CASSLTQASGGPLFF
>-|TRBJ1-3|TRBV21-1|-
TGTGCCAGCAGCAAAGGATGGGGACAGGGTAAGGCTGGAAACACCATATATTTT
CASSKGWGQGKAGNTIYF
>TRBD1|TRBJ1-3|TRBV4-3|-
TGCGCCAGCAGCTACATTCTGACAGGGTCAGCTGGAAACACCATATATTTT
CASSYILTGSAGNTIYF
>TRBD1|TRBJ1-1|TRBV5-4|-
TGTGCCAGCAGCTTGCATCAGGGGGCGGAGAACACTGAAGCTTTCTTT
CASSLHQGAENTEAFF
>-|TRBJ1-5|TRBV10-1|-
TGCGCCGGGGGGGCGTGGGAGGGGAGCAATCAGCCCCAGCATTTT
CAGGAWEGSNQPQHF
>-|TRBJ2-7|TRBV10-2|few
TGCGCCAGCAGTGAGTCGATAGGCAGGGAAGCCTACGAGCAGTACTTC
CASSESIGREAYEQYF
>-|TRBJ2-3|TRBV5-8|-
TGTGCCAGCAGCTTGGAAGGGGCGAGCACAGATACGCAGTATTTT
CASSLEGASTDTQYF
>-|TRBJ1-1|TRBV9|-
TGTGCCAGCAGCGTAGAGCCGCTGAACACTGAAGCTTTCTTT
CASSVEPLNTEAFF
>TRBD1|TRBJ1-1|TRBV29-1|few
TGCAGCGGACGGACAGGGAACACTGAAGCTTTCTTT
CSGRTGNTEAFF
>-|TRBJ1-4|TRBV27|-
TGTGCCAGCAGTTTTCTGGGGCAGGCTAATGAAAAACTGTTTTTT
CASSFLGQANEKLFF
>-|TRBJ2-1|TRBV18|once
TGTGCCAGCTCACCACCAGGGGAAAATGAGCAGTTCTTC
CASSPPGENEQFF
>-|TRBJ2-2|TRBV6-1|once
TGTGCCAGCAGTGAACGGGGTGCCTCGGCCGGGGAGCTGTTTTTT
CASSERGASAGELFF
>-|TRBJ2-7|TRBV6-2/TRBV6-3|-
TGTGCCAGCAGTTACGGCAGGTTCTACGAGCAGTACTTC
CASSYGRFYEQYF
>-|TRBJ1-2|TRBV28|-
TGTGCCAGCAGTTTCGAAACATATGGCTACACCTTC
CASSFETYGYTF
>TRBD1|TRBJ2-1|TRBV13|-
TGTGCCAGCAGCTTAGGACAGGGGGACTACAATGAGCAGTTCTTC
CASSLGQGDYNEQFF
>-|TRBJ1-1|TRBV7-2|once
TGTGCCAGCAGCTGGGGGACTCTCAGTGGGGCTTTCTTT
CASSWGTLSGAFF
>-|TRBJ1-1|TRBV5-4|-
TGTGCCAGCAGCTTGGAGGGGGTCCACACTGAAGCTTTCTTT
CASSLEGVHTEAFF
>-|TRBJ2-5|TRBV13|-
TGTGCCAGCAGCTTGTCGGGGGGCAAAGAGACCCAGTACTTC
CASSLSGGKETQYF
>-|TRBJ1-3|TRBV21-1|-
TGTGCCAGCAGGGCCCCGGGGACAGGCCGAATCTGGGACACCATATATTTT
CASRAPGTGRIWDTIYF
>-|TRBJ1-2|TRBV27|-
TGTGCCAGCAGCCCCGGGGGTGGATGGCATGGCTACACCTTC
CASSPGGGWHGYTF
>TRBD1|TRBJ2-7|TRBV5-1|-
TGCGCCAGCAGCGGATGGGGACAGCTCGAGCAGTACTTC
CASSGWGQLEQYF
>-|TRBJ2-7|TRBV6-6|-
TGTGCCAGCAGTTACTTGGGGCAGGGGAGCTCCTACGAGCAGTACTTC
CASSYLGQGSSYEQYF
>TRBD2|TRBJ2-7|TRBV4-3|-
TGCGCCAGCAGCCAAGATAGCGGGGGAGCCTACGAGCAGTACTTC
CASSQDSGGAYEQYF
>TRBD2|TRBJ2-3|TRBV9|-
TGTGCCAGCACCAGCGGGGGAGTCACAGATACGCAGTATTTT
CASTSGGVTDTQYF
>TRBD2|TRBJ2-1|TRBV13|-
TGTGCCAGCACCTTCGGGGGGGACAATGAGCAGTTCTTC
CASTFGGDNEQFF
>TRBD2|TRBJ2-1|TRBV7-9|once
TGTGCCAGCAGCCATACTGGTCCTAGCGGGGGAAACAATGAGCAGTTCTTC
CASSHTGPSGGNNEQFF
>TRBD1|TRBJ2-2|TRBV6-5|-
TGTGCCAGCAAAGGACAGGTGCACACCGGGGAGCTGTTTTTT
CASKGQVHTGELFF
>TRBD1|TRBJ2-5|TRBV28|-
TGTGCCAGCAGCTCGACAGGGACAGGGAAGACCCAGTACTTC
CASSSTGTGKTQYF
>TRBD2|TRBJ2-3|TRBV4-2|-
TGTGCCAGCAGCAGGGAGGGACCCACCCCAGATACGCAGTATTTT
CASSREGPTPDTQYF
>-|TRBJ1-2|TRBV4-3|-
TGCGCCAGCAGCCACGATGTAAGACAGGACTATGGCTACACCTTC
CASSHDVRQDYGYTF
>-|TRBJ1-2|TRBV9|-
TGTGCCAGCAGCGTAATGCAGGGGAAGGTCGGGGATGGCTACACCTTC
CASSVMQGKVGDGYTF
>-|TRBJ2-7|TRBV7-9|once
TGTGCCAGCAGCCCCGGTACCTACGAGCAGTACTTC
CASSPGTYEQYF
>TRBD2|TRBJ2-1|TRBV7-8|-
TGTGCCAGCAGCCCAGGGTCGCTAGCGGACCTCAATGAGCAGTTCTTC
CASSPGSLADLNEQFF
>-|TRBJ2-2|TRBV9|-
TGTGCCAGCAGCGACGCGACAGACACCTACACCGGGGAGCTGTTTTTT
CASSDATDTYTGELFF
>-|TRBJ1-2|TRBV5-8|few
TGTGCCAGCAGCGTTTTTCCAGGGCGCGGCTACACCTTC
CASSVFPGRGYTF
>-|TRBJ2-7|TRBV27|-
TGTGCCAGCAGTTTAGCGGGTGGGCAGGGAGGCTACGAGCAGTACTTC
CASSLAGGQGGYEQYF
>-|TRBJ2-7|TRBV27|-
TGTGCCAGCAGTTTATATGTGAGGGCCCAAGAGCAGTACTTC
CASSLYVRAQEQYF